This T cell receptor beta chain appears in the sequencing data of a study of a mutant IDH1 vaccine in newly diagnosed glioma (dated by TCRdb to the early 2020s). As for the study more broadly: Eight vaccinations were administered to patients in weeks 1, 3, 5, 7, 11, 15, 19 and 23, corresponding to visits V03 through V10. For exploratory analyses, longitudinal TCRB deep sequencing was carried out in about two dozen treated patients wherever samples were available. In the chemotherapy-containing groups, vaccination started alongside temozolomide cycles, whereas in patients who had radiotherapy alone it started 4-6 weeks after radiotherapy. Of the 32 patients who were treated, around 60% were male and about 40% were female, and the mean age was approximately 40 years. Peripheral blood samples were drawn at six visits, namely V03 (baseline), V05, V07, V10, V12 and V13. Prior to enrollment, standard therapy consisting of radiotherapy alone, temozolomide alone, or radiochemotherapy with temozolomide had been administered to patients, with the combination being received by most patients. What the work shows at the level of the full study, not this receptor alone: Pseudoprogression appeared unrelated to alterations in the top peripheral T cell clonotypes detected by TCRB sequencing. Availability determined which PBMC samples were chosen for TCRB deep sequencing. Across multiple MHC alleles, vaccine-induced immune responses were seen in approximately 93% of patients. The authors stated that sample limitations prevented analyses of patient blood samples from being reproduced.

Library method: the immunoSEQ multiplex PCR assay. The hsTCRB Kit was used according to the manufacturer's protocol to amplify rearranged TCR beta chain sequences. TCRB libraries were sequenced on an Illumina MiSeq. The published analysis was carried out like this. Demultiplexing, trimming and gene mapping were performed with the kit vendor's proprietary platform. What TCRdb holds here is the immuneACCESS table cut down to in-frame rearrangements. Part of the clones is not present; checked against another copy, under half of the missing clones reflect an unresolved V gene, and the others are unexplained. D and trimming come from the DNA, and the V and J calls and clone size come from that table. The sample yields 50,000 or so clones; more than 85% were counted once. The ten largest clonotypes hold 2.4% of the sample. In the paper's terms, the time point label means: week 11, during vaccination. Each vaccine dose was 300 ug of a 20-mer mutant IDH1 peptide in Montanide, given subcutaneously with topical imiquimod. The donors had newly diagnosed IDH1-mutant astrocytomas of WHO grade 3 or 4 that showed loss of nuclear ATRX. The samples were drawn from NOA16, a multicentre, single-arm, open-label phase I trial in Germany that tested a mutant IDH1 peptide vaccine in humans for the first time. Genomic DNA for TCRB sequencing was extracted from EDTA blood using the DNeasy Blood and Tissue Kit.

The CDR3 covers 14 residues, taking in both the cysteine and the phenylalanine. CDR3 DNA only is kept here, 42 bases in frame from base 1. V is pared back by 4 bases and J by 6 bases, with 16 bases lying between the germline termini. From a lookup of the germline V gene (reference sequence), CDR1 and CDR2 are SGHKS and YYEKEE. For this clone: The antigen it binds to is not known. No base quality values were provided; no much bigger clone lies one nucleotide off.

The chain is encoded by TRBV5-5 joined to TRBJ1-2; no confident D gene assignment can be made. The specimen comprised PBMCs, sampled from a glioma patient whose treatment included an IDH1 peptide vaccine. The receptor comes from a middle-aged man with glioma. The CDR3 reads CASSPTLTRHGYTF. The DNA reads TGTGCCAGCAGCCCGACTTTAACAAGGCATGGCTACACCTTC.